What follows are 10 T cell receptor beta chains derived from one specimen sequenced in a study of T cell repertoires in cytomegalovirus infection. One entry per CDR3 protein, called by TCRdb with MiXCR from the reads. The sample shows 250,000 or so distinct CDR3 sequences, approximately 9.2% of them seen only once. Material for sequencing was PBMCs. These receptor sequences come from a human donor in good health (CMV status not recorded). Some clones in this sample may be carry-over from other donors' samples.

The chain is built from TRBV24-1 and TRBJ1-4; no clear D. The CDR3 runs to 14 residues. Germline V CDR1 and CDR2: KGHDR, SFDVKD. Trimming took 3 bases from V and 6 from J, leaving 10 bases between them. Here the CDR3 DNA reads TGTGCCACCAGTGATCCAGACGGAGATGAAAAACTGTTTTTT. Protein sequence: CATSDPDGDEKLFF.

Only a few counts were recorded for this clonotype. This chain joins TRBV13 and TRBJ2-3; 7 positions match TRBD2. The trim removed 5 bases at V and 2 bases at J, leaving 10 bases unmatched. The CDR3 runs to 16 residues. The germline V gene has CDR1 PRHDT and CDR2 FYEKMQ (reference sequence). This chain's CDR3 is CASSRPGLAVTDTQYF. In DNA form, the CDR3 reads TGTGCCAGCAGCCGACCCGGGCTAGCGGTCACAGATACGCAGTATTTT.

In its sample, this clonotype was seen a few times. The gene calls are TRBV9 and TRBJ2-5; D might be TRBD1 (5 bases). The germline V gene has CDR1 SGDLS and CDR2 YYNGEE. This CDR3 comprises 16 residues. V was clipped by 2 bases and J by 10 bases, with 24 bases between them. This chain's CDR3 is CASSVNLDTAKVDQYF. The CDR3 DNA reads as TGTGCCAGCAGCGTTAACTTGGACACCGCTAAAGTGGACCAGTACTTC.

This clonotype came up many times. This rearrangement joins TRBV7-2 to TRBJ1-5; D may be TRBD1 (5 bases). Trimming took off 1 base at V and 9 bases at J, with 13 bases between the two ends. CDR3 length: 14 residues. Germline CDR1 SGHTA, CDR2 FQGNSA. The CDR3: CASSLGQTTGPQHF. The CDR3 coding sequence is TGTGCCAGCAGCTTAGGACAGACCACCGGGCCCCAGCATTTT.

This clonotype was seen ten or more times. The chain carries TRBV14 and TRBJ2-3; the D is unclear. The CDR3 totals 13 residues. The V gene's germline CDR1 is SGHDN and CDR2 FVKESK. V was trimmed by 1 base and J by 2 bases, leaving 4 bases between them. The CDR3 sequence is CASSQAITDTQYF. CDR3 in DNA: TGTGCCAGCAGCCAAGCCATCACAGATACGCAGTATTTT.

This clonotype was found many times. The rearrangement joins TRBV7-3 to TRBJ2-2; 7 bases are shared with TRBD1. The CDR3 has 15 residues. Germline lookup yields CDR1 SGHTA and CDR2 FQGTGA. With V trimmed by 4 bases and J by 4 bases, 6 bases remained unmatched. The CDR3 spells CASSSRGGGTGELFF. The CDR3 DNA reads TGTGCCAGCAGCTCGAGAGGGGGCGGCACCGGGGAGCTGTTTTTT.

This clonotype appeared many times. V usage is TRBV5-1 and J usage is TRBJ2-1; 9 nucleotides agree with TRBD1. The germline V gene encodes CDR1 SGHRS and CDR2 YFSETQ. The CDR3 extends over 14 amino acids. V gave up 2 bases and J gave up 9 bases; unmatched junction bases: 6. The CDR3 sequence: CASSLTGGGGEQFF. The CDR3 region has the DNA TGCGCCAGCAGCTTAACAGGGGGCGGAGGTGAGCAGTTCTTC.

This clonotype was recorded many times. The chain has TRBV7-2 and TRBJ1-1; no definite D call. The CDR3 runs to 16 residues. CDR1 is SGHTA, CDR2 FQGNSA, per germline. V dropped 0 bases and J dropped 1 base, with 12 bases sitting between them. CDR3 coding DNA: TGTGCCAGCAGCTTAGCCGGCAGGATGGGGAACACTGAAGCTTTCTTT. Protein product: CASSLAGRMGNTEAFF.

This clonotype occurred many times. The chain is built from TRBV7-2 and TRBJ2-6; 7 positions agree with TRBD1. Trimming took 5 bases from V and 12 from J; bases not matched to a gene: 7. This CDR3 spans 13 amino acids. CDR1 and CDR2 (germline): SGHTA, FQGNSA. The CDR3 nucleotides are TGTGCCAGCAGCCTACGACAGGGTGGCGTCCTGACTTTC. This translates into CASSLRQGGVLTF.

The rearrangement joins TRBV7-2 to TRBJ2-5; perhaps D is TRBD1 or TRBD2 (6 bases each). This CDR3 is 15 amino acids long. Germline V gives CDR1 SGHTA, CDR2 FQGNSA. V was shortened by 1 base and J by 1 base, with 10 bases between the two germline ends. CDR3 DNA sequence: TGTGCCAGCAGCTTAGGAGGGGGGTTCCAAGAGACCCAGTACTTC. Protein product: CASSLGGGFQETQYF.